Each of the 28 T cell receptor beta chains below was sequenced from the same sample in a study of T cell responses to AZD1222 COVID-19 vaccine. The method was immunoSEQ multiplex PCR; TCRdb's version includes in-frame clones alone and lacks a portion of them. Here the sample spans about 90,000 clones, more than 75% being singletons. Source: peripheral blood, taken on day 0 of MenACWY control vaccination. These receptor sequences come from an adult in good health.

The V call is TRBV5-6, the J call TRBJ2-1, with a possible D match to TRBD1 (6 bases). In germline, CDR1 is SGHDT, CDR2 YYEEEE. The length of the CDR3 is 14 residues. The ends were cut back, 2 bases at V and 5 bases at J, with 11 bases in the middle. As DNA, the CDR3 is TGTGCCAGCAGCTTTGGTGGGGGCGACAATGAGCAGTTCTTC. It specifies CASSFGGGDNEQFF.

The genes are TRBV9 and TRBJ2-3; TRBD2 matches at 12 bases. Germline CDR1 reads SGDLS; CDR2 reads YYNGEE. This CDR3 contains 15 residues. The V gene end was trimmed by 3 bases and the J gene end by 4 bases; junction bases not matched to a gene: 3. CDR3 nucleotide sequence: TGTGCCAGCAGCGGGACTAGCGGGATTTCAGATACGCAGTATTTT. Its protein product is CASSGTSGISDTQYF. The full variable domain, rest sourced from reference TRBV9 and TRBJ2-3, is DSGVTQTPKHLITATGQRVTLRCSPRSGDLSVYWYQQSLDQGLQFLIQYYNGEERAKGNILERFSAQQFPDLHSELNLSSLELGDSALYFCASSGTSGISDTQYFGPGTRLTVL.

This clone was counted a few times. The CDR3 DNA sequence: TGTGCCAGCAGCCAAGAGACCCAGTACTTC. Translated, it gives CASSQETQYF. The genes are TRBV3-1 (or the pseudogene TRBV3-2) and TRBJ2-5; the D is unclear. Between the trimmed V and J ends, which lost 0 bases and 7 bases, there was a span of 0 bases. The CDR3 has 10 residues. Germline V lookup: CDR1 LGHDT, CDR2 YNNKEL (reference sequence).

This clone was seen only once. The chain joins TRBV29-1 to TRBJ1-1, with 9 positions matching TRBD1. In germline, CDR1 is SQVTM, CDR2 ANQGSEA. V dropped 7 bases and J dropped 1; count of bases not matched to a gene: 7. CDR3 size: 14 residues. CDR3 protein: CSAWTGAGNTEAFF. The DNA of the CDR3 is TGCAGCGCCTGGACAGGGGCGGGGAACACTGAAGCTTTCTTT.

A single count supports this clone. The CDR3 reads CASSPLTVTGELFF. The CDR3 DNA follows: TGTGCCAGCTCACCACTGACAGTTACCGGGGAGCTGTTTTTT. The chain combines TRBV18 with TRBJ2-2; possibly TRBD1 for D (5 bases). Trimming removed 1 base at V and 5 bases at J, with 8 bases between. CDR3 size: 14 residues. CDR1 is KGHSH, CDR2 LQKENI, per germline.

This chain links TRBV16 with TRBJ1-6; no definite D call. The germline V and J ends were trimmed by 4 bases and 7 bases, with 14 bases remaining between them. The CDR3 totals 15 residues. CDR1 is KGHSY and CDR2 is FQNENV in the germline V gene. The CDR3 DNA reads as TGTGCCAGCAGCCTATGGGTCTTAGGCAATTCACCCCTCCACTTT. It yields the protein CASSLWVLGNSPLHF.

V usage is TRBV5-1 and J usage is TRBJ1-5, with D unresolved. CDR1 is SGHRS and CDR2 is YFSETQ in the germline V gene. This CDR3 comprises 15 residues. Trimming took 4 bases from V and 0 from J, leaving 11 bases between them. This CDR3 reads CASSPRRYSNQPQHF. Here the CDR3 DNA reads TGCGCCAGCAGCCCGAGACGGTATAGCAATCAGCCCCAGCATTTT.

This chain joins TRBV5-6 and TRBJ2-7, with D perhaps matching TRBD1 (5 bases). The V end was cut by 4 bases, the J end by 3 bases, with 14 bases between. The germline CDR1 and CDR2 sequences are SGHDT and YYEEEE. The CDR3 extends over 14 amino acids. The CDR3 loop is CASSLAGFFYEQYF. As DNA, the CDR3 is TGTGCCAGCAGCCTGGCAGGGTTTTTCTACGAGCAGTACTTC.

This clone was seen only once. The chain employs TRBV3-1 (or the pseudogene TRBV3-2) and TRBJ1-6; D is possibly TRBD1 (5 bases). Germline loops: CDR1 LGHDT, CDR2 YNNKEL (reference sequence). Trimming took off 3 bases at V and 1 base at J, with 16 bases between the two ends. The CDR3 runs to 18 residues. The CDR3 nucleotides are TGTGCCAGCAGCCAGCCTCCAGGGATTCCGTCCTATAATTCACCCCTCCACTTT. Protein product: CASSQPPGIPSYNSPLHF.

The chain recombines TRBV29-1 with TRBJ2-7; 7 positions match TRBD2. There are 13 residues in the CDR3. Trimming at V came to 4 bases and at J to 5 bases, leaving 8 bases not matched to a gene. Germline V gives CDR1 SQVTM, CDR2 ANQGSEA. CDR3 coding DNA: TGCAGCGTTGCAGCACTAGCGTCCCACGAGCAGTACTTC. The encoded protein is CSVAALASHEQYF.

The chain is built from TRBV27 and TRBJ2-3, with TRBD2 matching over 9 bases. The germline V gene has CDR1 MNHEY and CDR2 SMNVEV (reference sequence). The CDR3 is 16 amino acids. Germline trimming cut 2 bases from V and 6 bases from J; bases unmatched to any gene: 9. CDR3 DNA: TGTGCCAGCAGTTTACTTCGGCTAGCGGGGTCCGATACGCAGTATTTT. Its protein is CASSLLRLAGSDTQYF.

This clone was seen a handful of times. At the DNA level, this CDR3 is encoded by other sequences in the same sample as well. The V gene is TRBV9, the J gene TRBJ1-6; 7 nucleotides line up with TRBD1. J was trimmed by 7 bases and V by 3 bases; bases with no gene match: 7. CDR3 size: 15 residues. Germline-derived CDR1 and CDR2 are SGDLS and YYNGEE. The CDR3 is CASSDSGTVNSPLHF. The CDR3 nucleotides are TGTGCCAGCAGCGACTCCGGGACAGTAAATTCACCCCTCCACTTT.

The chain is built from TRBV3-1 (or the pseudogene TRBV3-2) and TRBJ1-2; 7 nucleotides match TRBD1. With 6 bases clipped from V and 7 bases from J, the junction kept 11 bases outside the gene matches. CDR3 length: 14 residues. Germline-derived CDR1 and CDR2 are LGHDT and YNNKEL (reference sequence). This CDR3 is CASRTDREGAGYTF. CDR3 nucleotides: TGTGCCAGCAGAACAGACAGGGAAGGCGCTGGCTACACCTTC.

The chain is built from TRBV28 and TRBJ2-6; a possible D gene is TRBD2 (7 bases). Germline V lookup: CDR1 MDHEN, CDR2 SYDVKM. V was shortened by 4 bases and J by 4 bases, with 17 bases between the two germline ends. This CDR3 has 17 residues. The CDR3 bases are TGTGCCAGCAGTTATGAGTGGGCGGGGGCCGGGGCCAACGTCCTGACTTTC. Translating gives CASSYEWAGAGANVLTF. Using reference TRBV28 and TRBJ2-6 for the parts outside the CDR3, the full variable domain is DVKVTQSSRYLVKRTGEKVFLECVQDMDHENMFWYRQDPGLGLRLIYFSYDVKMKEKGDIPEGYSVSREKKERFSLILESASTNQTSMYLCASSYEWAGAGANVLTFGAGSRLTVL.

The V gene is TRBV5-1, the J gene TRBJ2-7; 8 nucleotides line up with TRBD2. In germline, CDR1 is SGHRS, CDR2 YFSETQ. This CDR3 spans 15 amino acids. Trimming at V came to 0 bases and at J to 2 bases, leaving 4 bases not matched to a gene. CDR3 amino acids: CASSLVLAGTYEQYF. The CDR3 nucleotides are TGCGCCAGCAGCTTGGTCCTAGCGGGTACCTACGAGCAGTACTTC.

The gene calls are TRBV4-3 and TRBJ1-5; D may be TRBD1 (5 bases). In germline, CDR1 is LGHNA, CDR2 YSLEER. Trimming took off 1 base at V and 4 bases at J, with 11 bases between the two ends. This CDR3 has 15 residues. The CDR3 loop reads CASSQVTGFNQPQHF. The CDR3 DNA follows: TGCGCCAGCAGCCAAGTTACAGGCTTTAATCAGCCCCAGCATTTT.

CDR3 sequence: CASSTREGGKVGRGNQPQHF. DNA of the CDR3: TGTGCCAGTAGTACCCGAGAGGGGGGAAAGGTTGGGAGAGGCAATCAGCCCCAGCATTTT. The gene calls are TRBV19 and TRBJ1-5, with D perhaps matching TRBD1 (6 bases). The V gene's germline CDR1 is LNHDA and CDR2 SQIVND (reference sequence). CDR3 size: 20 residues. V was clipped by 4 bases and J by 2 bases, with 27 bases between them.

This clone was recorded only once. This chain connects TRBV7-6 to TRBJ1-4; the D is unclear. CDR3 length: 13 amino acids. V shed 3 bases and J shed 7 bases, with 9 bases lying between them. CDR1 and CDR2 from the germline V gene are SGHVS and FNYEAQ. CDR3 loop: CASSFGIGEKLFF. In nucleotides, the CDR3 is TGTGCCAGCAGCTTCGGAATTGGTGAAAAACTGTTTTTT.

The rearrangement joins TRBV27 to TRBJ1-2; 8 bases align to TRBD1. J lost 5 bases, V lost 5 bases, and 4 bases had no gene match. Per germline, CDR1 MNHEY and CDR2 SMNVEV (reference sequence). The CDR3 length is 13 residues. The CDR3 bases are TGTGCCAGCAGTCCGTGGACAGGGTATGGCTACACCTTC. Its translation: CASSPWTGYGYTF.

The chain employs TRBV29-1 and TRBJ1-5, with D tentatively TRBD1 (6 bases). This CDR3 is 13 amino acids long. Germline CDR1 and CDR2: SQVTM and ANQGSEA. Trimming removed 4 bases from V and 5 bases from J, with 12 bases in between. CDR3 sequence: CSVGGGEDQPQHF. The DNA of the CDR3 is TGCAGCGTTGGCGGGGGCGAAGATCAGCCCCAGCATTTT.

The chain employs TRBV3-1 (or the pseudogene TRBV3-2) and TRBJ1-3; D is uncertain. V was clipped by 3 bases and J by 2 bases, with 5 bases between them. In germline, CDR1 is LGHDT, CDR2 YNNKEL (reference sequence). The CDR3 extends over 13 amino acids. CDR3 amino acids: CASSQSAGNTIYF. DNA of the CDR3: TGTGCCAGCAGCCAGTCCGCTGGAAACACCATATATTTT.

The rearrangement links TRBV5-1 to TRBJ1-2; D possibly corresponds to TRBD1 (6 bases). The CDR3 consists of 16 residues. Germline loops: CDR1 SGHRS, CDR2 YFSETQ. Trimming left V 0 bases short and J 8 bases short, with 20 bases between. This CDR3 is CASSLVGPGAPSGYTF. In DNA, the CDR3 is TGCGCCAGCAGCTTGGTGGGACCAGGGGCCCCCTCCGGCTACACCTTC.

This chain uses TRBV28 with TRBJ2-3, with no clear D. CDR3 length: 13 residues. Trimming left V 2 bases short and J 2 bases short, with 5 bases between. Germline assignment: CDR1 MDHEN and CDR2 SYDVKM. CDR3 sequence: CASSLVDTDTQYF. The CDR3 DNA reads as TGTGCCAGCAGTTTAGTGGACACAGATACGCAGTATTTT.

The CDR3 protein is CASSPVGERYGYTF. In DNA, the CDR3 is TGTGCCAGCAGCCCGGTGGGGGAGCGCTATGGCTACACCTTC. This chain uses TRBV5-6 with TRBJ1-2, with a possible D match to TRBD1 (5 bases). Trimming removed 4 bases at V and 4 bases at J, with 14 bases between. Looked up from germline, CDR1 is SGHDT and CDR2 is YYEEEE. The CDR3 is 14 amino acids.

The V and J genes are TRBV4-3 and TRBJ1-2; weak D call: TRBD1 (5 bases). There are 15 residues in the CDR3. V was pared by 1 base and J by 5 bases, with 14 bases between. The germline V gene has CDR1 LGHNA and CDR2 YSLEER. As DNA, the CDR3 is TGCGCCAGCAGCCAAGGGACCAGGGAACGGTATGGCTACACCTTC. It yields the protein CASSQGTRERYGYTF.

This clone was picked up one time. This chain links TRBV10-2 with TRBJ1-3, with D uncertain. This CDR3 is built from 15 residues. Germline lookup yields CDR1 WSHSY and CDR2 SAAADI. V was trimmed by 2 bases and J by 0 bases, leaving 8 bases between them. This CDR3 reads CASSEVLDSGNTIYF. CDR3 bases: TGCGCCAGCAGTGAGGTCCTGGACTCTGGAAACACCATATATTTT.

This rearrangement joins TRBV5-6 to TRBJ1-2; a possible D gene is TRBD1 (6 bases). CDR3 length: 14 residues. The V and J ends lost 4 bases and 8 bases respectively, with 18 bases between them. Germline-derived CDR1 and CDR2 are SGHDT and YYEEEE. This CDR3 reads CASSEQQGSRGYTF. The CDR3 DNA reads TGTGCCAGCAGCGAACAACAGGGATCGCGGGGCTACACCTTC.

The J gene is TRBJ2-3, the V gene TRBV6-5; 7 bases fit TRBD1. The CDR3 contains 15 residues. The V segment lost 2 bases and the J segment 4 bases; nucleotides outside the gene matches: 6. Germline V gives CDR1 MNHEY, CDR2 SVGAGI. CDR3 DNA sequence: TGTGCCAGCAGTTACGACAGGGTTTTGTCAGATACGCAGTATTTT. As protein: CASSYDRVLSDTQYF.